Listed below are T cell receptor beta chains from one sample, sequenced in a study of blood T cell repertoires in COVID-19. Here immunoSEQ multiplex PCR was the method, and the copy in TCRdb shows in-frame clones only, minus some. The sample holds around 170,000 clones, roughly 70% seen once. The source material was peripheral blood. The receptors here all came from a woman of 80 years or more with acute or convalescent COVID-19. Each CDR3 is given with its conserved first and last residue. D genes are given only for firm matches. Clone sizes are given selectively: once, few, many, or a class where the clone is expanded.

clone_size	d_call	j_call	v_call	cdr3_aa	cdr3_nt
-	-	TRBJ1-5	TRBV7-2	CASSLKGENQPQHF	TGTGCCAGCAGCTTAAAGGGGGAGAATCAGCCCCAGCATTTT
-	TRBD2	TRBJ2-1	TRBV6-4	CASSGLAGEKGYNEQFF	TGTGCCAGCAGTGGACTAGCGGGAGAGAAGGGTTACAATGAGCAGTTCTTC
-	TRBD1	TRBJ2-5	TRBV3-1/TRBV3-2	CASSQEMTDRAQETQYF	TGTGCCAGCAGCCAAGAAATGACGGACAGGGCCCAAGAGACCCAGTACTTC
-	-	TRBJ2-5	TRBV24-1	CATSDFGQGGKETQYF	TGTGCCACCAGTGATTTTGGCCAGGGTGGGAAAGAGACCCAGTACTTC
-	TRBD1	TRBJ2-2	TRBV27	CASSRLSGTGSTGELFF	TGTGCCAGCAGTCGACTCTCCGGGACAGGGAGCACCGGGGAGCTGTTTTTT
few	-	TRBJ2-5	TRBV5-1	CASTRTTRSSETQYF	TGCGCCAGCACCCGAACGACTAGGTCGTCAGAGACCCAGTACTTC
few	-	TRBJ1-4	TRBV28	CASRPPGSTNEKLFF	TGTGCCAGCAGGCCCCCAGGGTCAACTAATGAAAAACTGTTTTTT
-	TRBD2	TRBJ2-4	TRBV28	CASSGLAFLTKRERNIQYF	TGTGCCAGCAGTGGGCTTGCGTTTTTGACTAAGCGGGAGAGGAACATTCAGTACTTC
-	TRBD2	TRBJ2-7	TRBV9	CASSLAGAGYEQYF	TGTGCCAGCAGCCTAGCGGGAGCAGGGTACGAGCAGTACTTC
-	-	TRBJ2-7	TRBV3-1/TRBV3-2	CASSHGGSGTYEQYF	TGTGCCAGCAGCCACGGAGGGTCCGGAACCTACGAGCAGTACTTC
-	-	TRBJ2-5	TRBV5-4	CASSLDPRGETQYF	TGTGCCAGCAGCCTGGACCCGAGGGGGGAGACCCAGTACTTC
-	TRBD2	TRBJ2-7	TRBV4-3	CASSQSILRAGVYEQYF	TGCGCCAGCAGCCAATCAATACTTCGTGCGGGAGTCTACGAGCAGTACTTC
once	TRBD1	TRBJ1-1	TRBV12-3/TRBV12-4	CASSLGQGTGAFF	TGTGCCAGCAGCTTGGGACAGGGCACCGGAGCTTTCTTT
-	-	TRBJ2-7	TRBV19	CATAGTPTYEQYF	TGTGCCACCGCAGGCACTCCAACCTACGAGCAGTACTTC
-	-	TRBJ2-1	TRBV10-1	CASSSGYRDSNNEQFF	TGCGCCAGCAGTAGCGGGTACCGAGACAGTAACAATGAGCAGTTCTTC
-	-	TRBJ1-3	TRBV18	CASSTDNAGNTIYF	TGTGCCAGCTCAACCGACAACGCTGGAAACACCATATATTTT
-	-	TRBJ1-2	TRBV4-2	CASSQEVKAGYTF	TGTGCCAGCAGCCAAGAGGTCAAAGCTGGCTACACCTTC
-	-	TRBJ1-1	TRBV20-1	CSASTELDTEAFF	TGCAGTGCTAGTACCGAGCTTGACACTGAAGCTTTCTTT
-	TRBD1	TRBJ2-3	TRBV6-2/TRBV6-3	CASSYDRGSTDTQYF	TGTGCCAGCAGTTACGACAGGGGGAGCACAGATACGCAGTATTTT
-	TRBD1	TRBJ1-3	TRBV7-9	CASSLQGAIGNTIYF	TGTGCCAGCAGCTTACAGGGGGCGATTGGAAACACCATATATTTT
-	TRBD1	TRBJ1-5	TRBV18	CASSPPGQGDSNQPQHF	TGTGCCAGCTCACCTCCGGGACAGGGCGATAGCAATCAGCCCCAGCATTTT
once	-	TRBJ1-1	TRBV3-1/TRBV3-2	CASSQAVNTEAFF	TGTGCCAGCAGCCAAGCAGTCAACACTGAAGCTTTCTTT
-	TRBD2	TRBJ2-5	TRBV29-1	CSGGLAGVETQYF	TGCAGCGGTGGACTAGCGGGAGTCGAGACCCAGTACTTC
-	-	TRBJ2-5	TRBV28	CASSFATAWETQYF	TGTGCCAGCAGTTTTGCTACAGCCTGGGAGACCCAGTACTTC
-	TRBD2	TRBJ2-1	TRBV7-3	CASRFSGSGDEQFF	TGTGCCAGCAGGTTTAGCGGGAGTGGGGATGAGCAGTTCTTC
-	TRBD1	TRBJ2-6	TRBV10-3	CAITGGGVTGESGANVLTF	TGTGCCATCACAGGGGGCGGGGTTACGGGAGAGTCTGGGGCCAACGTCCTGACTTTC
-	-	TRBJ1-5	TRBV28	CASSLFYRSDLGLNQPQHF	TGTGCCAGCAGTTTATTCTATCGTTCGGACCTCGGACTTAATCAGCCCCAGCATTTT
-	-	TRBJ2-7	TRBV30	CAWGQGFTSWEQYF	TGTGCCTGGGGCCAGGGCTTCACTTCGTGGGAGCAGTACTTC
-	-	TRBJ1-5	TRBV6-5	CASSHTGAGQPQHF	TGTGCCAGCAGTCACACAGGAGCTGGTCAGCCCCAGCATTTT
-	TRBD1	TRBJ1-2	TRBV10-3	CAMGTGDYGYTF	TGTGCCATGGGGACAGGGGACTATGGCTACACCTTC
-	-	TRBJ2-1	TRBV3-1/TRBV3-2	CASSHGPQGLIVKGQFF	TGTGCCAGCAGCCATGGACCGCAGGGATTAATAGTCAAGGGGCAGTTCTTC
-	TRBD2	TRBJ2-7	TRBV7-2	CASSLWLADQSLYF	TGTGCCAGCAGCTTATGGCTAGCGGACCAATCTCTGTACTTC
few	TRBD1	TRBJ1-2	TRBV28	CASSITTRGGRYGYTF	TGTGCCAGCAGTATAACCACGAGAGGGGGCAGATATGGCTACACCTTC
once	-	TRBJ2-7	TRBV7-2	CASSSRAVDEQYF	TGTGCCAGCAGCTCCAGGGCTGTCGACGAGCAGTACTTC
-	-	TRBJ1-2	TRBV18	CASSPQPDGRRGYTF	TGTGCCAGCTCACCACAACCGGACGGACGGAGGGGCTACACCTTC